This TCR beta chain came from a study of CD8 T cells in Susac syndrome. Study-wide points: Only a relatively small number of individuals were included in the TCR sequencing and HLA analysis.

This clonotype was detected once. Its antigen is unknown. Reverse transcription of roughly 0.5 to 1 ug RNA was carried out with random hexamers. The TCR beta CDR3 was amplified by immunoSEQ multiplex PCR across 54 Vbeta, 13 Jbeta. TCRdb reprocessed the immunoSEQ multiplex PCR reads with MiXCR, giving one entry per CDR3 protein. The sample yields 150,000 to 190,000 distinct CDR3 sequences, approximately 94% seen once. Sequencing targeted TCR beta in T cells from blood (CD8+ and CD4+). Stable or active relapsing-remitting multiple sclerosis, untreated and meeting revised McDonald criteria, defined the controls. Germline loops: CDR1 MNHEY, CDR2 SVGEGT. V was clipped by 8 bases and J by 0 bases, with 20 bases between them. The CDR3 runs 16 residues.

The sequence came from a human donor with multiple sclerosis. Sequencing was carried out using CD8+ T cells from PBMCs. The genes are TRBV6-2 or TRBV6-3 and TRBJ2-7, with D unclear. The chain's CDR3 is CASASRHGLSSYEQYF. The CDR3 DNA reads TGTGCCAGCGCATCCCGACATGGGTTGAGCTCCTACGAGCAGTACTTC.